This T cell receptor beta chain was profiled in a study of regulatory T cells in long-lasting Graves disease. Whole-study results and caveats: Study was limited to peripheral blood, excluding thyroid tissue.

As regards this clonotype: Its specificity is not known. A read error is possible here, since a much larger clone lies one base away.

Library construction for TCR beta used iRepertoire HTBI primers and Arm-PCR of CDR3 regions. TCRdb recomputed calls from the multiplex PCR reads with MiXCR, one row per CDR3 protein. The sample shows 500,000 or so distinct CDR3 sequences, roughly 15% of them seen only once. Trimming took 3 bases from V and 0 from J, leaving 16 bases between them. CDR3 length: 17 residues. Germline V gene data show CDR1 as MDHEN and CDR2 as SYDVKM. Time point meaning: newly diagnosed GD, antithyroid drugs for less than 3 months. PBMC RNA served as the TCR library source. The data were also submitted as part of a second study, on T cells in Graves' hyperthyroidism and ophthalmopathy. Per that study: Blood also contained most expanded thyroid clonotypes above 0.001.

The gene calls are TRBV28 and TRBJ2-3, with D perhaps matching TRBD2 (5 bases). The starting material was peripheral blood mononuclear cells (PBMCs), obtained at new diagnosis, from a patient treated with antithyroid drugs. The clonotype was recovered from a man aged 35 to 55 with Graves disease. The CDR3 sequence is CASSLLGVSSSTDTQYF. CDR3 DNA: TGTGCCAGCAGTTTGCTGGGAGTATCCTCTAGCACAGATACGCAGTATTTT.